The source of this T cell receptor (beta chain) is a study of OX40 agonist ivuxolimab in advanced cancers. In the study overall: Given to patients was ivuxolimab, an agonistic anti-OX40 (CD134) antibody.

CDR3 length: 11 amino acids. The V and J ends lost 2 bases and 11 bases respectively, with 7 bases between them. Germline V gene lookup returns CDR1 MNHEY and CDR2 SVGAGI. Data came from immunoSEQ multiplex PCR; TCRdb stores just in-frame clones and leaves some out. The sample has 40,000 to 50,000 clones; around nine tenths are singletons. Excluded were patients having autoimmune disease history or systemic immunosuppression. The chain couples TRBV6-5 to TRBJ1-5; D is possibly TRBD1 (6 bases). Sequencing used CD4+ or CD8+ T cells sorted from blood, obtained in a trial of the OX40 agonist ivuxolimab. The sequence came from an adult with an advanced solid tumor such as melanoma, head and neck, liver or kidney cancer. CDR3: CASSYRGTQHF. CDR3 DNA sequence: TGTGCCAGCAGTTACAGGGGGACCCAGCATTTT.